This TCR beta chain originates from a study of OX40 agonist ivuxolimab in advanced cancers. Study context: Patients receiving dose escalation had hepatocellular carcinoma, melanoma, renal cell or head and neck cancer. Partial responses, seen in three patients, involved one hepatocellular carcinoma and two cutaneous melanomas. Participants, 82.7% male, averaged around 60 years of age, ranging from roughly 23 to 80.

Some clones are missing from TCRdb's copy, which holds only in-frame ones; the method was immunoSEQ multiplex PCR. In the table there are just under 55,000 clones, roughly three quarters of which are singletons. Germline CDR1 MNHEY, CDR2 SVGAGI. V was shortened by 6 bases and J by 6 bases, with 15 bases between the two germline ends. This CDR3 has 13 amino acids. Patients who had autoimmune disease history or got systemic immunosuppression were left out. Source: CD4+ or CD8+ T cells sorted from blood, taken in a trial of the OX40 agonist ivuxolimab. The J gene is TRBJ2-7, the V gene TRBV6-5, with D perhaps being TRBD1 or TRBD2 (5 bases each). The clonotype originates from an adult with an advanced solid tumor such as melanoma, head and neck, liver or kidney cancer. The CDR3 nucleotides read TGTGCCAGCAGGTCCCCCGCCGGGACCGAGCAGTACTTC. It codes for CASRSPAGTEQYF.